The present TCR beta chain was sequenced within a study of T and B cells in COVID-19 patients. This clonotype is medium-sized. V lost 7 bases to trimming and J lost 2 bases, with 18 bases between them. CDR1 and CDR2 (germline): LNHDA, SQIVND (reference sequence). The CDR3 consists of 16 residues. BIOMED2 TRB-A/B primer pools were used in multiplex TRB PCR. Using its own MiXCR run on the multiplex PCR reads, TCRdb lists one record per CDR3 protein. The sample has approximately 17,000 distinct CDR3 sequences, around 28% seen once. Blood genomic DNA input for TRB amplification was roughly 220-500 ng. The rearrangement links TRBV19 to TRBJ2-1; D is unresolved. This clonotype originated in a human donor who had recovered from COVID-19. Material for sequencing was blood. The CDR3 DNA reads as TGTGCCAGTACCCCAATGGCAGCTAGAACCTACAATGAGCAGTTCTTC. Encoded protein: CASTPMAARTYNEQFF.